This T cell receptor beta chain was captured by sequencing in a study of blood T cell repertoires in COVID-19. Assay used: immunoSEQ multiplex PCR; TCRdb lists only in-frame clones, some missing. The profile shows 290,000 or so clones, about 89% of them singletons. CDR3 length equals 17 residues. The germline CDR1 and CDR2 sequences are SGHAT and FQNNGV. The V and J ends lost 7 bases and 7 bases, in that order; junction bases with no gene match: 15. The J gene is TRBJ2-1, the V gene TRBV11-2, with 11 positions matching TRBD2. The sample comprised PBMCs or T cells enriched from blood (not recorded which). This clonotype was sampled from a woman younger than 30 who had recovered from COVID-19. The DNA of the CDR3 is TGTGCCAGCACAGGGGAGGCTAGCGGGGGGTCGAGGAATGAGCAGTTCTTC. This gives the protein CASTGEASGGSRNEQFF.